The text below deals with one TCR beta chain. Participant age was roughly 18 to 90 years, and participants resided in about two dozen US areas. In the original processing: Nucleated cell counts were estimated from reference gene primer amplification. TCRdb keeps only in-frame clones here, not all; method: immunoSEQ multiplex PCR. That table furnishes V, J and clone size, whereas the DNA furnished D and trimming. The sample lists about 200,000 clones, roughly 90% occurring once. V lost 5 bases to trimming and J lost 1 base; unmatched junction nucleotides: 6. The germline CDR1 and CDR2 sequences are SNHLY and FYNNEI. The CDR3 covers 15 residues. The data were obtained in a study of blood T cell repertoires in COVID-19. Study overall: From the United States, Italy and Spain came samples of acute and convalescent COVID-19. T cells, B-cell-depleted T cells, or PBMCs provided the cDNA or gDNA that served as material.

Sequences were obtained from PBMCs or T cells enriched from blood (not recorded which). The chain couples TRBV2 to TRBJ2-5; the match to TRBD1 covers 8 bases. This receptor was identified in a woman in her late teens or twenties who had recovered from COVID-19. The CDR3 loop is CASSPDRVPQETQYF. CDR3 DNA sequence: TGTGCCAGCAGTCCGGACAGGGTACCCCAAGAGACCCAGTACTTC. The full variable domain, in which reference TRBV2 and TRBJ2-5 provide the parts outside the CDR3, is EPEVTQTPSHQVTQMGQEVILRCVPISNHLYFYWYRQILGQKVEFLVSFYNNEISEKSEIFDDQFSVERPDGSNFTLKIRSTKLEDSAMYFCASSPDRVPQETQYFGPGTRLLVL.